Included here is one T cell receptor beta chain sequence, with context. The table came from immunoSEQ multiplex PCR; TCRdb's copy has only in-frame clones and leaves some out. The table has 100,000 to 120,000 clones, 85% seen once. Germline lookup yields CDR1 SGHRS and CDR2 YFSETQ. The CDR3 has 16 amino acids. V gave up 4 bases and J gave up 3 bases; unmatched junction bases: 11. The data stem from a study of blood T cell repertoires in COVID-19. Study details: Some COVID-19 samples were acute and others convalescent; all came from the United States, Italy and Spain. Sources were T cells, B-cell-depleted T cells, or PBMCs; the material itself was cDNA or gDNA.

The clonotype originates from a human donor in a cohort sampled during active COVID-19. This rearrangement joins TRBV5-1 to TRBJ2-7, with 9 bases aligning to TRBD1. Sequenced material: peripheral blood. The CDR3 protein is CASSPNGPGQGYEQYF. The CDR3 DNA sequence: TGCGCCAGCAGCCCTAATGGCCCGGGACAGGGCTACGAGCAGTACTTC.